This entry lists 10 T cell receptor beta chains sequenced from one sample in a study. Via MiXCR, TCRdb re-called the RT-PCR reads, giving one row per CDR3 protein. This sample carries 550,000 to 750,000 distinct CDR3 sequences, 11% to 15% of them seen once, and the ten largest clones take 3% to 4.5%. Material: memory CD4+ T cells from blood. These receptors were taken from a female donor in good health, serving as a healthy control.

There are many counts of this clonotype. The V and J genes are TRBV29-1 and TRBJ2-3; a possible D gene is TRBD2 (5 bases). The CDR3 length is 14 residues. Germline CDR1 reads SQVTM; CDR2 reads ANQGSEA. V was cut by 3 bases and J by 2 bases, with 12 bases left in between. CDR3 region: CSVEARGITDTQYF. CDR3 in DNA: TGCAGCGTTGAGGCCCGGGGAATCACAGATACGCAGTATTTT.

The V call is TRBV6-5, the J call TRBJ2-5; 10 nucleotides align to TRBD2. Germline trimming cut 6 bases from V and 5 bases from J; bases unmatched to any gene: 6. The CDR3 covers 14 residues. CDR1 and CDR2 (germline): MNHEY, SVGAGI. CDR3 DNA: TGTGCCAGCAGCCAGCGGGAGGGGCCGGAGACCCAGTACTTC. This sequence encodes CASSQREGPETQYF.

The table lists this clonotype with many counts. The chain carries TRBV5-1 and TRBJ1-1; D is unresolved. This CDR3 comprises 15 residues. Germline CDR1 reads SGHRS; CDR2 reads YFSETQ. V was trimmed by 1 base and J by 1 base, leaving 11 bases between them. This chain's CDR3 is CASSLYVGENTEAFF. The CDR3 DNA is TGCGCCAGCAGCTTGTATGTCGGAGAGAACACTGAAGCTTTCTTT.

The chain has TRBV7-9 and TRBJ1-2; D call uncertain. The CDR3 spans 11 residues. Germline CDR1 is SEHNR and CDR2 is FQNEAQ (reference sequence). V lost 6 bases to trimming and J lost 6 bases, with 8 bases between them. In DNA, the CDR3 is TGTGCCAGCAGTCACGAACATGGCTACACCTTC. Translating gives CASSHEHGYTF.

The chain is built from TRBV30 and TRBJ1-1, with 9 positions matching TRBD1. V gave up 2 bases and J gave up 5 bases; unmatched junction bases: 3. CDR1 and CDR2 (germline): GTSNPN, SVGIG (reference sequence). This CDR3 has 13 residues. The CDR3 sequence is CAWSIQGATEAFF. The CDR3 region has the DNA TGTGCCTGGAGTATACAGGGGGCAACTGAAGCTTTCTTT.

This clonotype has more than one count but fewer than ten. The V and J genes are TRBV11-2 and TRBJ2-1, with 10 positions matching TRBD1. The CDR3 consists of 17 residues. Germline loops: CDR1 SGHAT, CDR2 FQNNGV. The V gene end was trimmed by 3 bases and the J gene end by 9 bases; junction bases not matched to a gene: 14. The CDR3 loop reads CASSFWTGGSPDGEQFF. The CDR3 DNA follows: TGTGCCAGCAGCTTCTGGACAGGGGGAAGTCCGGATGGTGAGCAGTTCTTC. The whole variable domain, filled in from reference TRBV11-2 and TRBJ2-1, reads EAGVAQSPRYKIIEKRQSVAFWCNPISGHATLYWYQQILGQGPKLLIQFQNNGVVDDSQLPKDRFSAERLKGVDSTLKIQPAKLEDSAVYLCASSFWTGGSPDGEQFFGPGTRLTVL.

This clonotype was seen many times. J is TRBJ1-1 and V is TRBV15; 8 bases fit TRBD1. V dropped 9 bases and J dropped 4; count of bases not matched to a gene: 7. The CDR3 contains 13 residues. Germline CDR1 LNHNV, CDR2 YYDKDF (reference sequence). CDR3 sequence reads: CATSRTGTTEAFF. The CDR3 DNA reads TGTGCCACGTCTCGGACAGGGACCACTGAAGCTTTCTTT. The variable domain in full, completed from reference TRBV15 and TRBJ1-1, reads DAMVIQNPRYQVTQFGKPVTLSCSQTLNHNVMYWYQQKSSQAPKLLFHYYDKDFNNEADTPDNFQSRRPNTSFCFLDIRSPGLGDTAMYLCATSRTGTTEAFFGQGTRLTVV.

In its sample, this clonotype was seen many times. The chain carries TRBV20-1 and TRBJ2-3; D call uncertain. The length of the CDR3 is 14 residues. CDR1 and CDR2 (germline): DFQATT, SNEGSKA (reference sequence). V lost 6 bases and J 1 base, leaving 14 bases between the germline ends. The CDR3 loop reads CSAFSSRGTDTQYF. The DNA for the CDR3 is TGCAGTGCCTTTAGCAGCCGGGGCACAGATACGCAGTATTTT.

This clonotype was recorded at least ten times. The chain links TRBV5-1 to TRBJ2-3, with D uncertain. Germline-derived CDR1 and CDR2 are SGHRS and YFSETQ. CDR3 length equals 14 residues. Trimming stripped 3 bases from V and 2 bases from J, with 10 bases between. For the CDR3, the DNA is TGCGCCAGCAGCTCCCGGATCAACACAGATACGCAGTATTTT. It yields the protein CASSSRINTDTQYF.

Ten or more counts support this clonotype. The chain uses TRBV4-1 and TRBJ2-7; 7 bases line up with TRBD1. V was clipped by 2 bases and J by 1 base; unmatched bases: 5. Per germline, CDR1 MGHRA and CDR2 YSYEKL. The length of the CDR3 is 15 residues. CDR3 DNA: TGCGCCAGCAGCCAACCTATACAGGGGTCCTACGAGCAGTACTTC. It translates to CASSQPIQGSYEQYF.